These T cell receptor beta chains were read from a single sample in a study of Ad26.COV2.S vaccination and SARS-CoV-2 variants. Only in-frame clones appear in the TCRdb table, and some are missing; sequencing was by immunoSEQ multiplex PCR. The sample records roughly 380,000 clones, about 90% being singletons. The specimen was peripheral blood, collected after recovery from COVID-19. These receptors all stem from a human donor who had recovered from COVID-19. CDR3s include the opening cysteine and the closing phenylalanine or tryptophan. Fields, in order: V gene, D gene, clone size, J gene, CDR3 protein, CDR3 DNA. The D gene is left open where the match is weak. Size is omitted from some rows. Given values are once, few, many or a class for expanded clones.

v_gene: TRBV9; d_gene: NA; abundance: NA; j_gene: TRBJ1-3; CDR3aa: CASSATGISGNTIYF; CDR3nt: TGTGCCAGCAGCGCTACAGGGATCTCTGGAAACACCATATATTTT
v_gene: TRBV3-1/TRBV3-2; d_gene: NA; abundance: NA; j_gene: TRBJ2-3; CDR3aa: CASSQRVAADSNLGTQYF; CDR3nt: TGTGCCAGCAGCCAGCGGGTGGCTGCGGACAGCAACCTTGGTACGCAGTATTTT
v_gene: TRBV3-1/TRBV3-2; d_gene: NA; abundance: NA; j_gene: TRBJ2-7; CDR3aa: CASSQVHEQYF; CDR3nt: TGTGCCAGCAGCCAAGTCCACGAGCAGTACTTC
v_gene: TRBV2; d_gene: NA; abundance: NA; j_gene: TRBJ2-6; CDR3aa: CAREQVLDSGANVLTF; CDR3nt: TGTGCCAGAGAACAGGTTTTGGACTCTGGGGCCAACGTCCTGACTTTC
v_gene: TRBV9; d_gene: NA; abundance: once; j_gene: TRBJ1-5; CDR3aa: CASSVAGAVEQPQHF; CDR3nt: TGTGCCAGCAGCGTGGCTGGGGCCGTGGAACAGCCCCAGCATTTT
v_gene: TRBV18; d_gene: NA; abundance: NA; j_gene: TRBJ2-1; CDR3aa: CASTFAGQRNNEQFF; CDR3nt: TGTGCCAGCACGTTCGCGGGACAGCGAAACAATGAGCAGTTCTTC
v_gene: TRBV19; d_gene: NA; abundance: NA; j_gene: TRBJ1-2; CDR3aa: CASSMTRGAGGYGYTF; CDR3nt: TGTGCCAGTAGTATGACACGGGGCGCGGGGGGCTATGGCTACACCTTC
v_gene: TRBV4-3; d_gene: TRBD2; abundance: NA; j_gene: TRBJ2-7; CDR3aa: CASSLDGGGSDEQYF; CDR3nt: TGCGCCAGCAGCCTCGATGGGGGGGGGAGCGACGAGCAGTACTTC
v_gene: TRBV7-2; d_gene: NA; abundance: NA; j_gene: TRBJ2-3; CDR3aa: CASSLGSGADTQYF; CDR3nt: TGTGCCAGCAGCTTGGGTAGTGGGGCAGATACGCAGTATTTT
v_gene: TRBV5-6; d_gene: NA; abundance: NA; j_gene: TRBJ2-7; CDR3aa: CASSFMEGAYEQYF; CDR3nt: TGTGCCAGCAGCTTTATGGAGGGAGCCTACGAGCAGTACTTC
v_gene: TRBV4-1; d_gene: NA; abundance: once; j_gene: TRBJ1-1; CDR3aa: CASSQEGLMGYTEAFF; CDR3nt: TGCGCCAGCAGCCAAGAGGGTCTCATGGGCTACACTGAAGCTTTCTTT
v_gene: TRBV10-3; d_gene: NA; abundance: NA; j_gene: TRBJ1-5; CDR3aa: CAISEDSRGQPQHF; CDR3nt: TGTGCCATCAGTGAGGACAGTCGAGGCCAGCCCCAGCATTTT
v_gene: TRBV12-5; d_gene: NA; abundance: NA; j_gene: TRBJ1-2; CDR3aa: CASDGGRDYGYTF; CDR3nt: TGTGCTAGTGACGGGGGCCGGGACTATGGCTACACCTTC
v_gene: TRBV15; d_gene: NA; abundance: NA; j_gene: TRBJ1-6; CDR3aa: CATSRDTIPGSPLHF; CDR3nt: TGTGCCACCAGCAGAGATACCATCCCGGGTTCACCCCTCCACTTT
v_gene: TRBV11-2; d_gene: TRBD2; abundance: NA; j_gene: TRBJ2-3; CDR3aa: CASSSGSGGGTDTQYF; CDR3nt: TGTGCCAGCAGCTCCGGTAGCGGGGGGGGGACAGATACGCAGTATTTT
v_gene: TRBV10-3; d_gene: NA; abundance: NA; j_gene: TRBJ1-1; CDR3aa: CAISESSGTTEAFF; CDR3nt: TGTGCCATCAGTGAGTCGTCAGGGACCACTGAAGCTTTCTTT
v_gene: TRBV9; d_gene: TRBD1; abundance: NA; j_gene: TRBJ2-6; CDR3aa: CASSAPGQGYSGANVLTF; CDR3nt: TGTGCCAGCAGCGCCCCGGGACAGGGCTACTCTGGGGCCAACGTCCTGACTTTC
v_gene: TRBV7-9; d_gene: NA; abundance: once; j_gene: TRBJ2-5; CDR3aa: CASSLVGREQETQYF; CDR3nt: TGTGCCAGCAGCTTAGTGGGACGGGAACAAGAGACCCAGTACTTC
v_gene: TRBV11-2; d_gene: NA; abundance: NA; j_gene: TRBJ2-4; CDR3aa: CASSLDPLGAGDIQYF; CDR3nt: TGTGCCAGCAGCTTAGATCCCCTGGGGGCCGGGGACATTCAGTACTTC
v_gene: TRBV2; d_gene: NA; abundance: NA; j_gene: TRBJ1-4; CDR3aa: CASIESEKLFF; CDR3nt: TGTGCCAGCATAGAGAGTGAAAAACTGTTTTTT
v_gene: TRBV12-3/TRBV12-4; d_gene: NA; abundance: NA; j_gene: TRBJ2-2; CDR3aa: CASSSNTGELFF; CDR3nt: TGTGCCAGCAGTTCGAACACCGGGGAGCTGTTTTTT
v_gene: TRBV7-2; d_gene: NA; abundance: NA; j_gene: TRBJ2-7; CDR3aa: CASSWPPYEQYF; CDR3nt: TGTGCCAGCAGCTGGCCCCCCTACGAGCAGTACTTC
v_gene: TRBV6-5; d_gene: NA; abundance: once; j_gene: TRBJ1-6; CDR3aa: CASSYGTRGYNSPLHF; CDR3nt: TGTGCCAGCAGTTACGGGACCCGTGGCTATAATTCACCCCTCCACTTT
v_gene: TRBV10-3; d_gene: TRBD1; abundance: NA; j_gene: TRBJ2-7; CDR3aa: CAISEGDRLYEQYF; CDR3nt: TGTGCCATCAGTGAGGGGGACAGGCTATACGAGCAGTACTTC
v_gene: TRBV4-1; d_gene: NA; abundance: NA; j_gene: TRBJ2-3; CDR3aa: CASSPRVSTDTQYF; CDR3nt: TGCGCCAGCAGCCCGCGGGTTAGCACAGATACGCAGTATTTT
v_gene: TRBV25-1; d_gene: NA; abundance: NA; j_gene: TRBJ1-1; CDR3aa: CASSPGQFEAFF; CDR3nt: TGTGCCAGCAGTCCCGGGCAGTTCGAAGCTTTCTTT
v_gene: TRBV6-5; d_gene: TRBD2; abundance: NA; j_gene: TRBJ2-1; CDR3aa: CASSYTSGSSNEQFF; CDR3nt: TGTGCCAGCAGTTACACTAGCGGGAGCTCAAATGAGCAGTTCTTC
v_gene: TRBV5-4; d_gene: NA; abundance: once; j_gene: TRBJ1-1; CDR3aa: CASSLAGGDTEAFF; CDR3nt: TGTGCCAGCAGCTTGGCCGGGGGGGACACTGAAGCTTTCTTT
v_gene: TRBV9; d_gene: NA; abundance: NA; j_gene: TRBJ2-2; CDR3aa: CASSVGFSRATGELFF; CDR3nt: TGTGCCAGCAGCGTAGGCTTCTCGCGGGCCACCGGGGAGCTGTTTTTT
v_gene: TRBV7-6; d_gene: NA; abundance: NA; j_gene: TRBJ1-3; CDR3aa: CASSLGRGASGNTIYF; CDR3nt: TGTGCCAGCAGCTTAGGACGGGGGGCCTCTGGAAACACCATATATTTT
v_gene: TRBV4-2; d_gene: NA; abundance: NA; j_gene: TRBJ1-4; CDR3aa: CASSQTQQGSREKLFF; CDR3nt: TGTGCCAGCAGCCAAACCCAACAGGGATCTAGGGAAAAACTGTTTTTT
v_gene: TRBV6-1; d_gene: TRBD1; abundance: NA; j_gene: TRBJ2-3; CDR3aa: CASSGRGQGNTDTQYF; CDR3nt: TGTGCCAGCAGTGGCCGTGGACAGGGAAACACAGATACGCAGTATTTT
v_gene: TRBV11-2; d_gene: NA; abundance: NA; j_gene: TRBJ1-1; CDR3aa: CASSHRVDTEAFF; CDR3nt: TGTGCCAGCAGCCACAGGGTTGACACTGAAGCTTTCTTT
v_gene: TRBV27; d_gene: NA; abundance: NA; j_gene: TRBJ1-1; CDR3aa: CASSLRGMNTEAFF; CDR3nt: TGTGCCAGCAGTTTACGAGGGATGAACACTGAAGCTTTCTTT
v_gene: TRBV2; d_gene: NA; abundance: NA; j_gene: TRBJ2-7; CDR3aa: CASSRTVYEQYF; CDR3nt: TGTGCCAGCAGCAGGACGGTCTACGAGCAGTACTTC
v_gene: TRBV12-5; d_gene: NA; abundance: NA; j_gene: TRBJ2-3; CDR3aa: CASGLVQGGVTDTQYF; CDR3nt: TGTGCTAGTGGTTTGGTACAGGGCGGGGTCACAGATACGCAGTATTTT
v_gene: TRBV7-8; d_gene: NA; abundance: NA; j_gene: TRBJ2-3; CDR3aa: CASSLVLAPSSTDTQYF; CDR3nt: TGTGCCAGCAGCTTAGTGTTAGCGCCATCGAGCACAGATACGCAGTATTTT
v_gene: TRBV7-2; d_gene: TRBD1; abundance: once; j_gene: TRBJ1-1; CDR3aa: CASTDTGVAMNTEAFF; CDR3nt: TGTGCCAGCACCGACACAGGGGTAGCCATGAACACTGAAGCTTTCTTT
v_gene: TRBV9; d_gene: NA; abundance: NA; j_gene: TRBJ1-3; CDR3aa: CASSVEGGAGNTIYF; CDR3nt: TGTGCCAGCAGCGTAGAGGGAGGGGCTGGAAACACCATATATTTT
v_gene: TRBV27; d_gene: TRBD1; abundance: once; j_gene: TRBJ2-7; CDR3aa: CASSRGQGSYEQYF; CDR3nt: TGTGCCAGCAGTAGAGGACAGGGATCCTACGAGCAGTACTTC
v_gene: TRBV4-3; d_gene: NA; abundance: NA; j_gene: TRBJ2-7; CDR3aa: CASSQDKPYEQYF; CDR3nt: TGCGCCAGCAGCCAGGACAAGCCCTACGAGCAGTACTTC
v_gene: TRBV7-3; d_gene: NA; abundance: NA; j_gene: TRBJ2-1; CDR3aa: CASSLTFGSDEQFF; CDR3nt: TGTGCCAGCAGCTTAACGTTTGGCTCAGACGAGCAGTTCTTC